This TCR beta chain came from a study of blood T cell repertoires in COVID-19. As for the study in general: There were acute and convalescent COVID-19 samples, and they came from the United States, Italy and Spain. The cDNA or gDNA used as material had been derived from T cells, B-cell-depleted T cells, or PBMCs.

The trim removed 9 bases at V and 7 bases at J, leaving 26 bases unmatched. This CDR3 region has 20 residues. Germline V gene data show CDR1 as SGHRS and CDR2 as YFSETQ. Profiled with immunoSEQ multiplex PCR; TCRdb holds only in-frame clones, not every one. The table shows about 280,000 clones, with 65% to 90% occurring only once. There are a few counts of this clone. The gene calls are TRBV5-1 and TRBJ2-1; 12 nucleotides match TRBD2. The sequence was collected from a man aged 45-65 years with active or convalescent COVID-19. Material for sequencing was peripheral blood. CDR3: CATTRPGLAGGPPNPNEQFF. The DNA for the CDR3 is TGCGCCACCACACGACCAGGGCTAGCGGGAGGGCCGCCCAACCCAAATGAGCAGTTCTTC.